This T cell receptor beta chain stems from a study of shared clonotypes between healthy human individuals. Study-wide findings and caveats: All-four-donor shared clonotypes had higher generation probabilities than non-shared clonotypes did.

Points on this clone: Its cognate antigen is unknown.

Selected positively for CCR7 and CD45RO-negative, naive CD8 cells excluded terminally differentiated effector memory CD45RA+ cells. V was clipped by 8 bases and J by 0 bases, with 14 bases between them. Germline loops: CDR1 SGHVS, CDR2 FQNEAQ. The CDR3 is 15 residues long. TCRdb keeps only in-frame clones here, not all; method: immunoSEQ multiplex PCR. The sample has about 820,000 clones; over 90% are singletons. The sequence was obtained from a man aged 30 to 39 in good health. This chain uses TRBV7-8 with TRBJ2-1; D possibly corresponds to TRBD1 (5 bases). Sequenced material: naive CD8+ T cells sorted from blood. CDR3 loop: CASASGPSSYNEQFF. The CDR3 bases are TGTGCCAGCGCGTCAGGGCCGAGCTCCTACAATGAGCAGTTCTTC.